This T cell receptor beta chain was found in a study of shared clonotypes between healthy human individuals. Study summary: Per-donor plates numbered three CD4 naive, three CD4 memory, two CD8 naive and one CD8 memory.

The germline V and J ends were trimmed by 7 bases and 5 bases, with 8 bases remaining between them. This CDR3 is built from 11 residues. Germline assignment: CDR1 MNHNS and CDR2 SASEGT. The assay was immunoSEQ multiplex PCR, and TCRdb's table has in-frame clones only and misses some. The sample holds a few million clones, about 92% seen once. Study-level results: The small donor group covered limited genetic and exposure diversity. Measured sharing among donors was expected to vary with sequencing depth.

About this clone: The antigen remains undetermined.

This sequence joins TRBV6-1 and TRBJ2-5; weak D call: TRBD2 (5 bases). Sequenced: naive CD4+ T cells from PBMCs. Stated subset: CD45RA+ positively selected. The clonotype comes from a man between 18 and 35 years old in good health. Some clones in this sample may be carry-over from other donors' samples. CDR3: CASIREETQYF. DNA of the CDR3: TGTGCCAGCATAAGGGAGGAGACCCAGTACTTC.